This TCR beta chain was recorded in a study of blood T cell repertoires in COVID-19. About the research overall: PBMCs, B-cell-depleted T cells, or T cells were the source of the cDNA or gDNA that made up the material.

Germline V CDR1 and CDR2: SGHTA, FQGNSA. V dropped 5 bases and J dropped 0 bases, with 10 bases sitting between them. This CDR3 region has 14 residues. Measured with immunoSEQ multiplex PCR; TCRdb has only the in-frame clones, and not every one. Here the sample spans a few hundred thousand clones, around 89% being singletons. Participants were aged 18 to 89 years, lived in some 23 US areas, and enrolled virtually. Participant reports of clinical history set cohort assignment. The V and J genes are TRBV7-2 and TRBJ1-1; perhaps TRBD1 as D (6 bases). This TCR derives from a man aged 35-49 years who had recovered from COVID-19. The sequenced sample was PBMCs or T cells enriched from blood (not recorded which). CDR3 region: CASSPGTLNTEAFF. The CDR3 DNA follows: TGTGCCAGCAGCCCCGGGACATTGAACACTGAAGCTTTCTTT.